This TCR beta chain derives from a study of blood T cell repertoires in COVID-19. Germline CDR1 LNHDA, CDR2 SQIVND (reference sequence). The CDR3 length is 14 residues. V shed 2 bases and J shed 4 bases, with 11 bases lying between them. Here immunoSEQ multiplex PCR was the method, and the copy in TCRdb shows in-frame clones only, minus some. The repertoire holds 90,000 to 110,000 clones, with around 78% as singletons. The chain uses TRBV19 and TRBJ1-1; D remains ambiguous. This clonotype originated in a woman in her sixties with acute or convalescent COVID-19. The sequencing input was peripheral blood. CDR3 residues: CASSILGETTEAFF. In DNA, the CDR3 is TGTGCCAGTAGTATACTGGGAGAAACCACTGAAGCTTTCTTT.